The 26 T cell receptor beta chains below come from one sample, sequenced in a study of blood T cell repertoires in COVID-19. Some clones are missing from TCRdb's copy, which holds only in-frame ones; the method was immunoSEQ multiplex PCR. In the table there are 250,000 to 300,000 clones, 85% of which are singletons. Sequencing used peripheral blood. The source of these receptors is a man aged 50 or older with active or convalescent COVID-19.

The chain carries TRBV28 and TRBJ1-1; TRBD1 might be the D (6 bases). The CDR3 is 15 amino acids. Trimming removed 6 bases from V and 5 bases from J, with 19 bases in between. The germline V gene encodes CDR1 MDHEN and CDR2 SYDVKM. The CDR3 DNA is TGTGCCAGCAGCCGAACCCGGCTGGGGGCAACTGAAGCTTTCTTT. Its translation is CASSRTRLGATEAFF. Full variable domain (remainder filled in from reference TRBV28 and TRBJ1-1): DVKVTQSSRYLVKRTGEKVFLECVQDMDHENMFWYRQDPGLGLRLIYFSYDVKMKEKGDIPEGYSVSREKKERFSLILESASTNQTSMYLCASSRTRLGATEAFFGQGTRLTVV.

V gene TRBV7-2 combines with J gene TRBJ2-3; 10 bases are shared with TRBD2. Per the germline V gene, CDR1 is SGHTA and CDR2 is FQGNSA. V shed 1 base and J 2 bases; nucleotides not matched to a gene: 6. This CDR3 comprises 17 residues. The CDR3: CASSLVVAGGYTDTQYF. CDR3 nucleotides: TGTGCCAGCAGCTTAGTGGTAGCGGGAGGATACACAGATACGCAGTATTTT.

This chain links TRBV5-1 with TRBJ2-7, with D tentatively TRBD1 (6 bases). CDR1 is SGHRS, CDR2 YFSETQ, per germline. V was shortened by 4 bases and J by 2 bases, with 16 bases between the two germline ends. CDR3 size: 15 residues. This CDR3 is CASSPTGSEAYEQYF. In nucleotides, the CDR3 is TGCGCCAGCAGCCCCACAGGGTCGGAAGCCTACGAGCAGTACTTC.

This chain connects TRBV7-2 to TRBJ2-1, with D unresolved. The V and J ends lost 4 bases and 0 bases respectively, with 10 bases between them. CDR1 is SGHTA and CDR2 is FQGNSA in the germline V gene. The CDR3 length is 15 residues. DNA of the CDR3: TGTGCCAGCAGCTCCGAGATAAGCTCCTACAATGAGCAGTTCTTC. This sequence encodes CASSSEISSYNEQFF.

The chain couples TRBV7-9 to TRBJ2-1, with TRBD2 matching 9 bases. J lost 5 bases, V lost 4 bases, and 3 bases had no gene match. Looked up from germline, CDR1 is SEHNR and CDR2 is FQNEAQ (reference sequence). The CDR3 is 14 amino acids. CDR3 in DNA: TGTGCCAGCAGCTCTTTAGCGGGAGACAATGAGCAGTTCTTC. Translation gives CASSSLAGDNEQFF.

The J gene is TRBJ2-3, the V gene TRBV5-1, with TRBD1 matching over 7 bases. The V gene end was trimmed by 2 bases and the J gene end by 3 bases; junction bases not matched to a gene: 6. Germline CDR1 SGHRS, CDR2 YFSETQ. This CDR3 spans 15 amino acids. CDR3 in amino acids: CASSFRQGGTDTQYF. In DNA form, the CDR3 reads TGCGCCAGCAGCTTTAGACAGGGCGGGACAGATACGCAGTATTTT.

The chain is built from TRBV20-1 and TRBJ2-7; D gene uncertain. Per the germline V gene, CDR1 is DFQATT and CDR2 is SNEGSKA (reference sequence). Trimming removed 0 bases at V and 3 bases at J, with 3 bases between. The CDR3 sequence is 11 residues long. In DNA form, the CDR3 reads TGCAGTGCTAGAGACATCTACGAGCAGTACTTC. This translates into CSARDIYEQYF.

This clone was counted a single time. The CDR3 sequence: CASSYLTSGNDEQFF. In DNA form, the CDR3 reads TGTGCCAGCAGTTATCTGACTAGCGGGAACGATGAGCAGTTCTTC. The chain is built from TRBV7-9 and TRBJ2-1; 11 bases agree with TRBD2. Germline V gives CDR1 SEHNR, CDR2 FQNEAQ (reference sequence). CDR3 length: 15 amino acids. The V gene end was trimmed by 6 bases and the J gene end by 8 bases; junction bases not matched to a gene: 9. The full variable domain, completed using reference TRBV7-9 and TRBJ2-1, is DTGVSQNPRHKITKRGQNVTFRCDPISEHNRLYWYRQTLGQGPEFLTYFQNEAQLEKSRLLSDRFSAERPKGSFSTLEIQRTEQGDSAMYLCASSYLTSGNDEQFFGPGTRLTVL.

The CDR3 nucleotides read TGCGCCAGCAGCTTGGCCACAGGACAGGGGTTGGAGACCCAGTACTTC. Its protein is CASSLATGQGLETQYF. The chain uses TRBV5-1 and TRBJ2-5, with 9 bases matching TRBD1. This CDR3 has 16 amino acids. From germline, CDR1 is SGHRS and CDR2 YFSETQ. V shed 0 bases, J shed 5 bases, and the junction held 8 bases outside the gene matches.

A remark on this clone: Its ends do not fully match the called genes, so a read error is possible. The CDR3 sequence is CASRIRVNTEAFF. The CDR3 coding sequence is TGTGCCAGTCGTATACGGGTGAACACTGAAGCTTTCTTT. V usage is TRBV19 and J usage is TRBJ1-1, with D unresolved. CDR1 and CDR2 (germline): LNHDA, SQIVND (reference sequence). This CDR3 has 13 amino acids.

The J gene is TRBJ2-7, the V gene TRBV19, with TRBD1 as a possible D gene (6 bases). CDR3 length: 14 residues. The V and J ends lost 2 bases and 0 bases respectively, with 8 bases between them. Germline V gene sequence: CDR1 LNHDA, CDR2 SQIVND (reference sequence). The CDR3 sequence: CASSITGSSYEQYF. The DNA of the CDR3 is TGTGCCAGTAGTATAACAGGGAGCTCCTACGAGCAGTACTTC.

The chain joins TRBV3-1 (or the pseudogene TRBV3-2) to TRBJ2-2, with D possibly being TRBD1 (6 bases). Germline values: CDR1 LGHDT, CDR2 YNNKEL (reference sequence). CDR3 length equals 17 residues. V gave up 0 bases and J gave up 4 bases, with 15 bases separating them. The CDR3 region has the DNA TGTGCCAGCAGCCAAGATATGGGGGCTGGGCTCACCGGGGAGCTGTTTTTT. Its translation is CASSQDMGAGLTGELFF.

The V call is TRBV4-3, the J call TRBJ2-1; 9 nucleotides align to TRBD2. The trim removed 0 bases at V and 7 bases at J, leaving 7 bases unmatched. The CDR3 loop spans 16 amino acids. CDR1 and CDR2 from the germline V gene are LGHNA and YSLEER. CDR3 coding DNA: TGCGCCAGCAGCCAAGATCGTAGCGGGAGTGGAAATGAGCAGTTCTTC. It translates to CASSQDRSGSGNEQFF.

The chain couples TRBV19 to TRBJ1-2; maybe TRBD1 (6 bases). V was pared by 6 bases and J by 0 bases, with 20 bases between. Germline values: CDR1 LNHDA, CDR2 SQIVND (reference sequence). The CDR3 runs 17 residues. The CDR3 DNA reads TGTGCCAGTAGGGATCCGAGACAGGCGGCCACTAACTATGGCTACACCTTC. This gives the protein CASRDPRQAATNYGYTF.

About this clone: Other DNA sequences in this sample translate to the same CDR3. The genes are TRBV6-5 and TRBJ1-2, with 10 bases fitting TRBD1. The CDR3 consists of 14 residues. After removal of 2 bases from V and 8 bases from J, the junction contained 5 bases not matched to a gene. Germline values: CDR1 MNHEY, CDR2 SVGAGI. The CDR3 sequence is CASSYQGQGYGYTF. The CDR3 DNA sequence: TGTGCCAGCAGTTACCAGGGACAGGGGTACGGCTACACCTTC.

The genes are TRBV6-2 or TRBV6-3 and TRBJ2-3; possibly TRBD1 for D (5 bases). This CDR3 is 13 amino acids long. Looked up from germline, CDR1 is MNHEY and CDR2 is SVGEGT. V lost 4 bases and J 6 bases, leaving 11 bases between the germline ends. CDR3 in amino acids: CASSSQGGDTQYF. The CDR3 coding sequence is TGTGCCAGCAGTTCGCAGGGTGGGGATACGCAGTATTTT.

This sequence joins TRBV4-1 and TRBJ2-1, with 12 bases lining up with TRBD2. The CDR3 covers 16 residues. Germline V gene data show CDR1 as MGHRA and CDR2 as YSYEKL. V was pared by 2 bases and J by 6 bases, with 5 bases of the junction left unmatched. CDR3 residues: CASSQRLAGVRNEQFF. Here the CDR3 DNA reads TGCGCCAGCAGCCAACGACTAGCGGGAGTTCGCAATGAGCAGTTCTTC.

CDR3 DNA: TGTGCCAGCAGCTGGGGGACAGGGACGGAGCCCCAGCATTTT. The encoded protein is CASSWGTGTEPQHF. This chain connects TRBV6-5 to TRBJ1-5, with 9 nucleotides matching TRBD1. The length of the CDR3 is 14 residues. V shed 6 bases and J 8 bases; nucleotides not matched to a gene: 8. Germline V gives CDR1 MNHEY, CDR2 SVGAGI.

The CDR3: CASGLPAGNTQYF. CDR3 in DNA: TGTGCTAGTGGTTTGCCCGCAGGGAATACGCAGTATTTT. The rearrangement links TRBV12-5 to TRBJ2-3, with a weak D call TRBD1 (5 bases). The V end was cut by 2 bases, the J end by 7 bases, with 10 bases between. The CDR3 consists of 13 residues. Germline CDR1 and CDR2: LGHNT and FRNRAP.

The genes are TRBV5-4 and TRBJ1-1; D not certain. Germline V gene lookup returns CDR1 SGHNT and CDR2 YYREEE (reference sequence). The V and J ends lost 5 bases and 5 bases respectively, with 10 bases between them. This CDR3 has 12 residues. The CDR3 DNA reads as TGTGCCAGCAGTTTACGGGATACTGAAGCTTTCTTT. Translation: CASSLRDTEAFF.

The genes are TRBV3-1 (or the pseudogene TRBV3-2) and TRBJ1-5; perhaps TRBD1 as D (6 bases). CDR1 is LGHDT and CDR2 is YNNKEL in the germline V gene (reference sequence). The length of the CDR3 is 14 residues. Trimming cost V 4 bases and J 7 bases, with 14 bases left between them. The CDR3 sequence: CASSPTGHGQPQHF. The CDR3 nucleotides are TGTGCCAGCAGCCCCACGGGACACGGCCAGCCCCAGCATTTT.

This clone was seen only a few times. V usage is TRBV29-1 and J usage is TRBJ1-5; 7 bases match TRBD1. V dropped 5 bases and J dropped 3; count of bases not matched to a gene: 10. The CDR3 is 15 residues long. CDR1 and CDR2 (germline): SQVTM, ANQGSEA. This CDR3 is CSVTTGMGYNQPQHF. For the CDR3, the DNA is TGCAGCGTTACGACAGGGATGGGATACAATCAGCCCCAGCATTTT.

The chain is built from TRBV30 and TRBJ2-1; D is ambiguous. The ends were cut back, 0 bases at V and 6 bases at J, with 9 bases in the middle. Per the germline V gene, CDR1 is GTSNPN and CDR2 is SVGIG (reference sequence). The CDR3 runs 13 residues. CDR3 residues: CAWSVALANEQFF. CDR3 DNA: TGTGCCTGGAGTGTTGCACTTGCCAATGAGCAGTTCTTC.

This rearrangement joins TRBV7-6 to TRBJ2-3; 8 bases align to TRBD2. Germline lookup yields CDR1 SGHVS and CDR2 FNYEAQ. V dropped 1 base and J dropped 5; count of bases not matched to a gene: 8. The length of the CDR3 is 16 residues. DNA of the CDR3: TGTGCCAGCAGCTTAGTAGCCGGGACTAGAGTAGATACGCAGTATTTT. Translating gives CASSLVAGTRVDTQYF.

The chain joins TRBV5-1 to TRBJ2-5; a weak D match, TRBD1 (5 bases). Trimming removed 5 bases from V and 1 base from J, with 9 bases in between. There are 13 residues in the CDR3. The germline V gene encodes CDR1 SGHRS and CDR2 YFSETQ. CDR3 coding DNA: TGCGCCAGCAGTCGTGACAGCCAAGAGACCCAGTACTTC. The encoded protein is CASSRDSQETQYF.

This clone was seen more than once but under ten times. This chain joins TRBV3-1 (or the pseudogene TRBV3-2) and TRBJ1-1; possibly TRBD1 for D (6 bases). Germline V gene lookup returns CDR1 LGHDT and CDR2 YNNKEL (reference sequence). Trimming left V 5 bases short and J 7 bases short, with 14 bases between. This CDR3 contains 13 residues. In DNA, the CDR3 is TGTGCCAGCAGCAAGGCAGGGGCTATTGAAGCTTTCTTT. Protein sequence: CASSKAGAIEAFF.